The 7 T cell receptor beta chains reported below all come from one sample, sequenced in a study of blood T cell repertoires in COVID-19. Sequencing used immunoSEQ multiplex PCR; TCRdb keeps in-frame clones, though not all of them. The table lists fewer than 250,000 clones, approximately 84% of them singletons, with about 1.7% in the top ten. The source material was PBMCs or T cells enriched from blood (not recorded which). These receptors originate from a man in his 60s who had recovered from COVID-19.

The V and J genes are TRBV5-6 and TRBJ1-1; 7 bases line up with TRBD1. Germline CDR1 reads SGHDT; CDR2 reads YYEEEE. The CDR3 has 13 residues. Trimming took 4 bases from V and 8 from J; bases not matched to a gene: 8. In nucleotides, the CDR3 is TGTGCCAGCAGCCGAACAGGGGAGAACGAAGCTTTCTTT. Residues: CASSRTGENEAFF.

J is TRBJ2-7 and V is TRBV27; 7 bases match TRBD1. In germline, CDR1 is MNHEY, CDR2 SMNVEV (reference sequence). The CDR3 extends over 18 amino acids. V gave up 1 base and J gave up 7 bases; unmatched junction bases: 19. The CDR3 DNA reads TGTGCCAGCAGTTTATTCCTATCCGTACAGGGGCCTACCTCGGAGCAGTACTTC. The encoded protein is CASSLFLSVQGPTSEQYF.

V gene TRBV23-1 combines with J gene TRBJ1-2, with D hard to call. TRBV23-1 is annotated as an ORF whose role is uncertain. The CDR3 is 12 amino acids. V lost 2 bases to trimming and J lost 8 bases, with 9 bases between them. CDR3 residues: CASSQQTGGYTF. DNA of the CDR3: TGCGCCAGCAGTCAACAGACTGGCGGCTACACCTTC.

Comment on this clone: The same CDR3 also results from other DNA sequences found in this sample. The chain couples TRBV27 to TRBJ2-7; tentative D call: TRBD1 (6 bases). Germline assignment: CDR1 MNHEY and CDR2 SMNVEV (reference sequence). Trimming removed 6 bases at V and 7 bases at J, with 13 bases between. CDR3 length equals 12 residues. The CDR3 sequence: CASSPTGREQYF. The DNA of the CDR3 is TGTGCCAGCAGCCCTACAGGGCGGGAGCAGTACTTC.

Note on this clone: Mismatch with germline at one junction end may stem from a read error. V and J are TRBV5-6 and TRBJ1-1; a possible D gene is TRBD1 (6 bases). The CDR3 extends over 11 amino acids. From germline, CDR1 is SGHDT and CDR2 YYEEEE. The DNA of the CDR3 is TGTGCCAGCAGCTTGCACAGGGAAAGTGTATTT. This sequence encodes CASSLHRESVF.

This clone was observed once. The J gene is TRBJ1-1, the V gene TRBV2; TRBD1 matches 9 bases. Unmatched junction bases numbered 9, after V lost 0 bases and J lost 1 base. Germline V gene sequence: CDR1 SNHLY, CDR2 FYNNEI. The CDR3 sequence is 18 residues long. The CDR3 DNA reads as TGTGCCAGCAGTGAAGCCTTTCCGGGACAGGGCCCGAACACTGAAGCTTTCTTT. Translation gives CASSEAFPGQGPNTEAFF.

The genes are TRBV9 and TRBJ2-6; 11 nucleotides match TRBD1. This CDR3 contains 18 residues. The V segment lost 3 bases and the J segment 0 bases; nucleotides outside the gene matches: 5. Per the germline V gene, CDR1 is SGDLS and CDR2 is YYNGEE. The CDR3 reads CASSAGQGVFSGANVLTF. The CDR3 DNA sequence: TGTGCCAGCAGCGCGGGACAGGGGGTTTTCTCTGGGGCCAACGTCCTGACTTTC.